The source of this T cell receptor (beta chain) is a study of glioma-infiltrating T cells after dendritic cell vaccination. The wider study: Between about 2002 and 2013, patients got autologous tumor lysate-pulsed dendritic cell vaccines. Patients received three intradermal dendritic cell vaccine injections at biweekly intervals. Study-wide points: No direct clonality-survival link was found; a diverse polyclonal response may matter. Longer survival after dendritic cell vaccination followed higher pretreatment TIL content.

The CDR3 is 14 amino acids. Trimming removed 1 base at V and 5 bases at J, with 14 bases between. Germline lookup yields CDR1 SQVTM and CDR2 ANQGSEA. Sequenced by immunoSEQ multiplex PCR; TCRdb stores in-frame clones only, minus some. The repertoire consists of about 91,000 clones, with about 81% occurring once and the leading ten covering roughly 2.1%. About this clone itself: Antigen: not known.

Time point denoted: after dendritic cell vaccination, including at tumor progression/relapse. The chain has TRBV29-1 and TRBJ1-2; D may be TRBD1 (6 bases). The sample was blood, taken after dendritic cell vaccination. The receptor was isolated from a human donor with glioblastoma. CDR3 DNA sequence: TGCAGCGTTGAAGGGCAACAGGGAGGGTATGGCTACACCTTC. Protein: CSVEGQQGGYGYTF.